This TCR beta chain was identified in a study of Graves' ophthalmopathy and Graves' hyperthyroidism. CDR3 regions of TCR beta were amplified from RNA transcripts. The workflow started with a first-round RT-PCR run with HTBI primers and then moved on to a second-round multiplex PCR. TCRdb re-called the multiplex PCR reads through MiXCR, storing one row per CDR3 protein. The table shows roughly 350,000 distinct CDR3 sequences, with approximately 18% occurring only once. This clonotype was detected many times. Its antigen is unidentified. Study-wide points: In blood, most expanded thyroid clonotypes above 0.001 frequency were also detected.

CDR1 is DFQATT and CDR2 is SNEGSKA in the germline V gene (reference sequence). The V end lost 0 bases, the J end lost 1 base, and 7 bases lay between the germline ends. This CDR3 is 15 amino acids long. The TCR sequence derives from an adult woman with stable Graves' hyperthyroidism. Sequencing was performed on peripheral blood. The rearrangement links TRBV20-1 to TRBJ2-6; D call uncertain. The CDR3 region has the DNA TGCAGTGCTAGAGATTGGTCGTCTGGGGCCAACGTCCTGACTTTC. This sequence encodes CSARDWSSGANVLTF.